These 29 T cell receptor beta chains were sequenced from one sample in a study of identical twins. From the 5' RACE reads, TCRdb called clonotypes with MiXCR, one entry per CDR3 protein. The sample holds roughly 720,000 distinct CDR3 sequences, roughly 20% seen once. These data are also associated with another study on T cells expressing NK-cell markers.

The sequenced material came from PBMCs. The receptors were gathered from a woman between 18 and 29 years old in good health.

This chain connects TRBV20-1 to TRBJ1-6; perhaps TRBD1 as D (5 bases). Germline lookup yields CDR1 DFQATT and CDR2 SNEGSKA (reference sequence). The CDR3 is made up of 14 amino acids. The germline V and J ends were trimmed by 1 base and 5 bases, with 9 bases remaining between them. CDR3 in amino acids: CSARVSQDNSPLHF. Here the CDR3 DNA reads TGCAGTGCTAGAGTCTCACAGGATAATTCACCCCTCCACTTT.

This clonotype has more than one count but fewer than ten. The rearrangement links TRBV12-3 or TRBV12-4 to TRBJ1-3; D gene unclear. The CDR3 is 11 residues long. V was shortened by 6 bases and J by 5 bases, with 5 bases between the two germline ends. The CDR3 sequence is CASSYRNTIYF. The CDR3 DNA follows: TGTGCCAGCAGCTACCGAAACACCATATATTTT.

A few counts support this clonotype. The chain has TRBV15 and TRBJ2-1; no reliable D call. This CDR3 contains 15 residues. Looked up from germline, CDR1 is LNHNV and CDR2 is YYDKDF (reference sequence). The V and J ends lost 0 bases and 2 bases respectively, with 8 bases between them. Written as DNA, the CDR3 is TGTGCCACCAGCAGAGAAGACCAACCCTACAATGAGCAGTTCTTC. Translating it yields CATSREDQPYNEQFF.

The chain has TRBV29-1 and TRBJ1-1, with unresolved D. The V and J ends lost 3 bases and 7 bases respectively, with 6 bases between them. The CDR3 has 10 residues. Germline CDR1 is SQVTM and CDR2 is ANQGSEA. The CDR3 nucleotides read TGCAGCGTTGACTTGTTTGAAGCTTTCTTT. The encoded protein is CSVDLFEAFF. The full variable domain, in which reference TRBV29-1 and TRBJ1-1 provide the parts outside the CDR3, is SAVISQKPSRDICQRGTSLTIQCQVDSQVTMMFWYRQQPGQSLTLIATANQGSEATYESGFVIDKFPISRPNLTFSTLTVSNMSPEDSSIYLCSVDLFEAFFGQGTRLTVV.

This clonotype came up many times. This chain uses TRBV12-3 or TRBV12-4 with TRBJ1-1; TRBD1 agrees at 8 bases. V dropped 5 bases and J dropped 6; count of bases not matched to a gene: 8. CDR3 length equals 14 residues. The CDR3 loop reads CASSPRIQGAEAFF. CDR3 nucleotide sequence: TGTGCCAGCAGTCCTAGAATACAGGGGGCTGAAGCTTTCTTT.

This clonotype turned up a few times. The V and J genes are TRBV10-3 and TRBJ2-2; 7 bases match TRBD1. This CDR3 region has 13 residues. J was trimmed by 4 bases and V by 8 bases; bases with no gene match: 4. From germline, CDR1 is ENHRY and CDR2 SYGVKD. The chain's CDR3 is CAIGGQSTGELFF. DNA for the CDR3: TGTGCCATCGGGGGACAGAGCACCGGGGAGCTGTTTTTT.

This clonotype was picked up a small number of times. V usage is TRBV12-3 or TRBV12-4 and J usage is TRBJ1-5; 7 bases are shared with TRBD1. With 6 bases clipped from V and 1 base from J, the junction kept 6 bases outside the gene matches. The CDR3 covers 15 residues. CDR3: CASSRDSGSNQPQHF. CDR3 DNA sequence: TGTGCCAGCAGCCGGGACAGTGGGAGCAATCAGCCCCAGCATTTT.

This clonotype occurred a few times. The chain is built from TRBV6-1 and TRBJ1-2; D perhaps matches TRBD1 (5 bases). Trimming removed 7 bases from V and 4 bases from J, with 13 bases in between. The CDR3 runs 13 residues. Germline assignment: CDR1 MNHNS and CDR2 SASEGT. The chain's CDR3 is CASTQDKSYGYTF. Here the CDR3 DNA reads TGTGCCAGCACCCAGGACAAGAGCTATGGCTACACCTTC.

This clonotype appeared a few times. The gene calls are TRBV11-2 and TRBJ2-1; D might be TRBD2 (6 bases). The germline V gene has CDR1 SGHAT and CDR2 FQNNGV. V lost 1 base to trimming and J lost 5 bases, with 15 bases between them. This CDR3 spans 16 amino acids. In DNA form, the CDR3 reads TGTGCCAGCAGCTTAGGTACCGGGAGCTACCACAATGAGCAGTTCTTC. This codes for CASSLGTGSYHNEQFF.

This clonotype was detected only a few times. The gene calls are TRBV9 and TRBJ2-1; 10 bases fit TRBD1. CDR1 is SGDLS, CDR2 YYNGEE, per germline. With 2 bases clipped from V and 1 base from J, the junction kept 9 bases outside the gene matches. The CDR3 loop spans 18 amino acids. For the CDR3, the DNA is TGTGCCAGCAGCGTGAAGGGTTGGGACAGGGGATCCTACAATGAGCAGTTCTTC. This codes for CASSVKGWDRGSYNEQFF.

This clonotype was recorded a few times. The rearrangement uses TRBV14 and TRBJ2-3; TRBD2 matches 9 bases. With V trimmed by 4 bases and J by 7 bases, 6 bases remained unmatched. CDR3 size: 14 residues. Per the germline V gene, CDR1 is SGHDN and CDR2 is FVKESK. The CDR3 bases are TGTGCCAGCAGCCGCCTAGCGGGGATAAATACGCAGTATTTT. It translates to CASSRLAGINTQYF.

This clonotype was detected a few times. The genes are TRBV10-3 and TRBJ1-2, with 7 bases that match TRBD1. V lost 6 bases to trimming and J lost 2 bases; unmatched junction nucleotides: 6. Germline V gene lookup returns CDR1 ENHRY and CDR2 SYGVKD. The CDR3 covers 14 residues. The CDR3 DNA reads TGTGCCATCAGCCGGGGAGGGGGCAACTATGGCTACACCTTC. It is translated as CAISRGGGNYGYTF.

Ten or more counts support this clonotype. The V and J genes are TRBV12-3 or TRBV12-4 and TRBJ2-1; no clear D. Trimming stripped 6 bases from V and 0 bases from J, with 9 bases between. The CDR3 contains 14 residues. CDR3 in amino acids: CASRISGSYNEQFF. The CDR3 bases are TGTGCCAGCAGGATATCGGGCTCCTACAATGAGCAGTTCTTC.

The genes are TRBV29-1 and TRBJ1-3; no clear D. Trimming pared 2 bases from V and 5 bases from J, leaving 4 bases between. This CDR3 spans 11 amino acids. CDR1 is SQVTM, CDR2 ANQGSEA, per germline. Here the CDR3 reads CSVEQRNTIYF. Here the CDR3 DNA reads TGCAGCGTTGAACAACGAAACACCATATATTTT.

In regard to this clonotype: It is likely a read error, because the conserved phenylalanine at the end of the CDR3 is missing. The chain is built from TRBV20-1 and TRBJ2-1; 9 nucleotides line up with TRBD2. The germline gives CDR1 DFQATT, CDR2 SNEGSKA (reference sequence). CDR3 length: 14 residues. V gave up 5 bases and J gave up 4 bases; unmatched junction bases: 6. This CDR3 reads CSAETSGGYNEQFL. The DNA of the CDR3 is TGCAGTGCTGAGACTAGCGGAGGGTACAATGAGCAGTTCCTC.

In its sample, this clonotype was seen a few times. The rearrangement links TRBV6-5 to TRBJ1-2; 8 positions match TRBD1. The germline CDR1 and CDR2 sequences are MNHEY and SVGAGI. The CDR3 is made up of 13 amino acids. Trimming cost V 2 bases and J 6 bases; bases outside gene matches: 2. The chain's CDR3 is CASSYQGAHGYTF. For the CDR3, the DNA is TGTGCCAGCAGTTACCAGGGGGCGCATGGCTACACCTTC.

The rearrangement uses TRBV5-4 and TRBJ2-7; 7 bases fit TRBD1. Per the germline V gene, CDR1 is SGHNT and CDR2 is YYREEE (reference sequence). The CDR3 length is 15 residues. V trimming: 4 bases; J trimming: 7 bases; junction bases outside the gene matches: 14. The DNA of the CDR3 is TGTGCCAGCAGCAGACTACCACAGGGACAGAGTGAGCAGTACTTC. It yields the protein CASSRLPQGQSEQYF.

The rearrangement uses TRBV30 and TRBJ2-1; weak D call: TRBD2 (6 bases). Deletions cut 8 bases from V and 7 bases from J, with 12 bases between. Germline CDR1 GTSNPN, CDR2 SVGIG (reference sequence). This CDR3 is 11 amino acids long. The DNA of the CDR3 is TGTGCCCGCGGTGGGGGGAATGAGCAGTTCTTC. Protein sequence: CARGGGNEQFF.

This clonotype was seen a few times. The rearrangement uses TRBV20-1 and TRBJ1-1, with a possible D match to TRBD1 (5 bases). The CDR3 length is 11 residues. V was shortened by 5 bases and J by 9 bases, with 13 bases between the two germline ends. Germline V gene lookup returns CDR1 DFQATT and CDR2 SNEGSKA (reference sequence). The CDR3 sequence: CSADPGRKAFF. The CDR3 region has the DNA TGCAGTGCTGACCCGGGACGGAAAGCTTTCTTT.

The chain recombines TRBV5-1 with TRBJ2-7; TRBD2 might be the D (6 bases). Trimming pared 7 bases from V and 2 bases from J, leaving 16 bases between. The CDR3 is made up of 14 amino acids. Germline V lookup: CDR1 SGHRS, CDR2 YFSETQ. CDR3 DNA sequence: TGCGCCAGCCGTGAGGCGGGACCGGCCTACGAGCAGTACTTC. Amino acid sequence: CASREAGPAYEQYF.

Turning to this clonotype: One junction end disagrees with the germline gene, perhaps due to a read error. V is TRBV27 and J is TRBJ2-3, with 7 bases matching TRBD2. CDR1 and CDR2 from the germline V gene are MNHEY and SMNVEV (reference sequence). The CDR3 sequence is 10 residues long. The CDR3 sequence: CASSPRGRNF. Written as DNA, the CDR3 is TGTGCCAGCAGTCCGCGGGGGAGAAATTTT.

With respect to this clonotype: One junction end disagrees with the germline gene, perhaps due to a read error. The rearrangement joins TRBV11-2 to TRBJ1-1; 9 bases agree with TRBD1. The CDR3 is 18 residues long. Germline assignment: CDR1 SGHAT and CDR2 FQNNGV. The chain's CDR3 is CASSLGLGQGRMNTEASF. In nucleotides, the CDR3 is TGTGCCAGCAGCTTAGGCCTGGGACAGGGCAGGATGAACACTGAAGCTTCCTTT.

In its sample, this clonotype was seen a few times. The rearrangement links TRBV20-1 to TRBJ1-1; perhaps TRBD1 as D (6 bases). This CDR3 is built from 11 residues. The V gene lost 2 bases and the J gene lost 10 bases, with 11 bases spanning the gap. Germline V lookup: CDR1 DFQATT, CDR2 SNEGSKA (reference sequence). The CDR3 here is CSARRGGGAFF. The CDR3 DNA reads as TGCAGTGCTAGACGAGGAGGGGGAGCTTTCTTT.

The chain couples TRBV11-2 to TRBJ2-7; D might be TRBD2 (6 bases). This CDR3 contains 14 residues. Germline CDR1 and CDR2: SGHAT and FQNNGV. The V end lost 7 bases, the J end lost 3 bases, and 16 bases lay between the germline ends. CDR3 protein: CASTEGLGFYEQYF. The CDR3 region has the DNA TGTGCCAGCACCGAGGGACTGGGATTCTACGAGCAGTACTTC.

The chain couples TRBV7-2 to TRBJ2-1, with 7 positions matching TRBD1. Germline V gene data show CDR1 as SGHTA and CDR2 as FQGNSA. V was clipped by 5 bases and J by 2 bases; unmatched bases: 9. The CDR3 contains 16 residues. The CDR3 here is CASSGQALPAYNEQFF. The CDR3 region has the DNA TGTGCCAGCAGCGGACAGGCGCTACCTGCCTACAATGAGCAGTTCTTC.

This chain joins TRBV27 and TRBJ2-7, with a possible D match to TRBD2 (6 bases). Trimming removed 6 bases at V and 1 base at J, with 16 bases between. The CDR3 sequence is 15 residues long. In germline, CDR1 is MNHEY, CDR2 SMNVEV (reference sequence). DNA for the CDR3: TGTGCCAGCAGCATCGGGACGCGGGATTCCTACGAGCAGTACTTC. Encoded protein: CASSIGTRDSYEQYF.

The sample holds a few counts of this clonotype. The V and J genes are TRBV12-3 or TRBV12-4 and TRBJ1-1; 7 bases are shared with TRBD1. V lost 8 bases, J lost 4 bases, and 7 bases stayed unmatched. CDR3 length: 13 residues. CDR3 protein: CASGDSRGTEAFF. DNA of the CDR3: TGTGCCAGCGGGGACAGCCGGGGCACTGAAGCTTTCTTT.

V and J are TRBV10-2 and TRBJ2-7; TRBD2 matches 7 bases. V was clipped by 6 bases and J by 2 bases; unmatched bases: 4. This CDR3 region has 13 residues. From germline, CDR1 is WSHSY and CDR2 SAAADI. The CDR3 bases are TGCGCCAGCAGAGTAAGCGGGGCCTACGAGCAGTACTTC. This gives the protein CASRVSGAYEQYF.

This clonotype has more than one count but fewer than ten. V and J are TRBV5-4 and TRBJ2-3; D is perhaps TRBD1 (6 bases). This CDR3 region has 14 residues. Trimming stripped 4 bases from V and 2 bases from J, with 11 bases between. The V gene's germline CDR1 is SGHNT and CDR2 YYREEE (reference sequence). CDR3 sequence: CASSQGQTTDTQYF. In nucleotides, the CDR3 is TGTGCCAGCAGCCAGGGGCAAACCACAGATACGCAGTATTTT.